This record looks at one T cell receptor (beta chain) sequence and its context. The antigen remains undetermined. About 490 nanograms of biopsy DNA per sample underwent TCRB immunosequencing. This table comes from immunoSEQ multiplex PCR, and its TCRdb copy is limited to in-frame clones, with some not included. Seen here are 8,900 or so clones, about 84% observed once, and the top ten hold 10% to 15%. The data were obtained in a study of T cell repertoires in ileal Crohn's disease. Study findings and constraints: Active smokers at surgery had more clonal expansions than non-smokers.

The CDR3 covers 16 residues. Trimming took off 0 bases at V and 4 bases at J, with 13 bases between the two ends. CDR1 is SGHTA and CDR2 is FQGNSA in the germline V gene. The rearrangement joins TRBV7-2 to TRBJ1-5; tentative D call: TRBD1 (5 bases). Sequenced material: ileal tissue. This TCR was recovered from an adult with Crohn's disease. The chain's CDR3 is CASSLAGRRSNQPQHF. DNA for the CDR3: TGTGCCAGCAGCTTAGCGGGACGGCGTTCTAATCAGCCCCAGCATTTT.